These 29 T cell receptor beta chains originate from one sample sequenced in a study of CD8+ T cells in alopecia areata. Extracted from the samples, RNA was reverse transcribed into cDNA to serve as the sequencing template. TCRdb keeps only in-frame clones here, not all; method: immunoSEQ multiplex PCR. The data show roughly 100,000 clones, with approximately 90% seen just once and roughly 10% held by the top ten. As for treatment: oral pan-JAK inhibitor, 5-10 mg twice daily. Specimen: CD8+ T cells sorted from blood, collected between weeks 30 and 35, from a patient treated with tofacitinib. Receptor source: a human donor with alopecia areata.

The chain has TRBV7-9 and TRBJ2-7; 9 bases match TRBD1. This CDR3 spans 14 amino acids. Trimming at V came to 3 bases and at J to 3 bases, leaving 3 bases not matched to a gene. Germline V gives CDR1 SEHNR, CDR2 FQNEAQ (reference sequence). This CDR3 is CASSFDRGSYEQYF. Written as DNA, the CDR3 is TGTGCCAGCAGCTTCGACAGGGGGAGCTACGAGCAGTACTTC. Combining the CDR3 with reference TRBV7-9 and TRBJ2-7 gives the whole variable domain DTGVSQNPRHKITKRGQNVTFRCDPISEHNRLYWYRQTLGQGPEFLTYFQNEAQLEKSRLLSDRFSAERPKGSFSTLEIQRTEQGDSAMYLCASSFDRGSYEQYFGPGTRLTVT.

This clone was found once. The chain combines TRBV9 with TRBJ1-1; D not certain. This CDR3 contains 9 residues. The ends were cut back, 4 bases at V and 11 bases at J, with 6 bases in the middle. Germline V lookup: CDR1 SGDLS, CDR2 YYNGEE. The CDR3 reads CASSPLAFF. The CDR3 coding sequence is TGTGCCAGCAGCCCCTTGGCTTTCTTT.

The genes are TRBV27 and TRBJ2-7; a weak D match, TRBD2 (6 bases). The CDR3 has 14 residues. Germline V gene sequence: CDR1 MNHEY, CDR2 SMNVEV (reference sequence). V gave up 2 bases and J gave up 2 bases, with 10 bases separating them. As DNA, the CDR3 is TGTGCCAGCAGTTTAAATAGCGGTCCCTACGAGCAGTACTTC. Its protein product is CASSLNSGPYEQYF.

The chain's CDR3 is CASSLGRDRHSEAFF. The CDR3 nucleotides read TGTGCCAGCAGCTTAGGACGGGACAGGCACTCTGAAGCTTTCTTT. The V call is TRBV7-9, the J call TRBJ1-1; TRBD1 matches 8 bases. Germline trimming cut 1 base from V and 6 bases from J; bases unmatched to any gene: 7. This CDR3 contains 15 residues. Germline V gene data show CDR1 as SEHNR and CDR2 as FQNEAQ (reference sequence). The variable domain in full, completed from reference TRBV7-9 and TRBJ1-1, reads DTGVSQNPRHKITKRGQNVTFRCDPISEHNRLYWYRQTLGQGPEFLTYFQNEAQLEKSRLLSDRFSAERPKGSFSTLEIQRTEQGDSAMYLCASSLGRDRHSEAFFGQGTRLTVV.

This sequence joins TRBV6-6 and TRBJ1-1, with 8 bases aligning to TRBD1. The CDR3 has 13 residues. Trimming took 7 bases from V and 1 from J; bases not matched to a gene: 2. Looked up from germline, CDR1 is MNHNY and CDR2 is SVGAGI (reference sequence). Written as DNA, the CDR3 is TGTGCCAGCACCGGGACAGGGAACACTGAAGCTTTCTTT. Translation gives CASTGTGNTEAFF.

The V gene is TRBV7-2, the J gene TRBJ2-2, with D uncertain. Germline V gene data show CDR1 as SGHTA and CDR2 as FQGNSA. CDR3 length: 15 amino acids. Trimming left V 7 bases short and J 0 bases short, with 12 bases between. The CDR3 bases are TGTGCCAGCACCTTTGGACGGACGAACACCGGGGAGCTGTTTTTT. This translates into CASTFGRTNTGELFF.

The chain recombines TRBV4-2 with TRBJ2-7; D might be TRBD1 (6 bases). The V gene lost 0 bases and the J gene lost 3 bases, with 15 bases spanning the gap. CDR1 is LGHNA, CDR2 YNFKEQ, per germline. The CDR3 loop spans 16 amino acids. In DNA, the CDR3 is TGTGCCAGCAGCCAAGATAAAGGGGCCAGGGGCTACGAGCAGTACTTC. As protein: CASSQDKGARGYEQYF.

The chain couples TRBV5-1 to TRBJ2-7, with D possibly TRBD2 on 6 matching bases. Deletions cut 5 bases from V and 2 bases from J, with 17 bases between. Per germline, CDR1 SGHRS and CDR2 YFSETQ. The CDR3 loop spans 15 amino acids. The CDR3 is CASRVGASDTYEQYF. The CDR3 DNA reads as TGCGCCAGCAGAGTTGGGGCTAGCGATACCTACGAGCAGTACTTC. Filled out from reference TRBV5-1 and TRBJ2-7, the complete variable domain reads KAGVTQTPRYLIKTRGQQVTLSCSPISGHRSVSWYQQTPGQGLQFLFEYFSETQRNKGNFPGRFSGRQFSNSRSEMNVSTLELGDSALYLCASRVGASDTYEQYFGPGTRLTVT.

The chain employs TRBV7-2 and TRBJ2-7; possibly TRBD2 for D (5 bases). The germline gives CDR1 SGHTA, CDR2 FQGNSA. V lost 5 bases and J 3 bases, leaving 20 bases between the germline ends. There are 16 residues in the CDR3. CDR3 in amino acids: CASSVPGSSTVYEQYF. The CDR3 DNA follows: TGTGCCAGCAGCGTTCCGGGGTCCTCGACCGTCTACGAGCAGTACTTC.

The rearrangement uses TRBV4-1 and TRBJ2-7, with D possibly TRBD1 on 6 matching bases. This CDR3 is built from 15 residues. V shed 1 base and J shed 1 base, with 11 bases lying between them. Germline lookup yields CDR1 MGHRA and CDR2 YSYEKL. The CDR3 spells CASSQGRQASYEQYF. The DNA for the CDR3 is TGCGCCAGCAGCCAAGGCAGACAGGCGTCCTACGAGCAGTACTTC.

This chain connects TRBV5-1 to TRBJ1-5; D might be TRBD1 (5 bases). Germline V gives CDR1 SGHRS, CDR2 YFSETQ. V lost 0 bases and J 5 bases, leaving 12 bases between the germline ends. The CDR3 spans 15 residues. The CDR3 region is CASSLGSGAHQPQHF. The CDR3 nucleotides are TGCGCCAGCAGCTTGGGTTCTGGGGCCCATCAGCCCCAGCATTTT.

This clone was detected only once. This rearrangement joins TRBV28 to TRBJ2-1; D uncertain. The germline V and J ends were trimmed by 2 bases and 5 bases, with 10 bases remaining between them. The CDR3 runs 14 residues. Per germline, CDR1 MDHEN and CDR2 SYDVKM. This CDR3 is CASSLRSRNNEQFF. Here the CDR3 DNA reads TGTGCCAGCAGTTTACGCTCGCGGAACAATGAGCAGTTCTTC.

The CDR3 sequence: CSVESAVENNEQFF. In nucleotides, the CDR3 is TGCAGCGTTGAATCAGCCGTAGAGAACAATGAGCAGTTCTTC. The chain carries TRBV29-1 and TRBJ2-1; D is uncertain. V gave up 2 bases and J gave up 5 bases, with 13 bases separating them. In germline, CDR1 is SQVTM, CDR2 ANQGSEA. This CDR3 comprises 14 residues.

The gene calls are TRBV4-1 and TRBJ2-7; no clear D gene. Germline lookup yields CDR1 MGHRA and CDR2 YSYEKL. V lost 0 bases and J 2 bases, leaving 5 bases between the germline ends. The CDR3 consists of 13 residues. Here the CDR3 reads CASSQDYAYEQYF. The CDR3 DNA sequence: TGCGCCAGCAGCCAAGATTACGCCTACGAGCAGTACTTC.

In this sample, this clone turned up once. This chain uses TRBV10-3 with TRBJ2-7, with D possibly TRBD2 on 6 matching bases. Trimming left V 2 bases short and J 4 bases short, with 15 bases between. Germline V CDR1 and CDR2: ENHRY, SYGVKD. There are 15 residues in the CDR3. The CDR3 region is CAISETPGLSYEQYF. CDR3 nucleotides: TGTGCCATCAGTGAGACGCCGGGACTCTCGTACGAGCAGTACTTC.

This clone showed up just once. The rearrangement uses TRBV5-4 and TRBJ2-1, with 8 bases that match TRBD2. V lost 3 bases to trimming and J lost 0 bases; unmatched junction nucleotides: 8. CDR3 length: 17 amino acids. The germline V gene has CDR1 SGHNT and CDR2 YYREEE (reference sequence). The CDR3 region has the DNA TGTGCCAGCAGCTCAGGACTAGCTGGGAGCTCCTACAATGAGCAGTTCTTC. Residues: CASSSGLAGSSYNEQFF. Full variable domain (rest looked up from reference TRBV5-4 and TRBJ2-1): ETGVTQSPTHLIKTRGQQVTLRCSSQSGHNTVSWYQQALGQGPQFIFQYYREEENGRGNFPPRFSGLQFPNYSSELNVNALELDDSALYLCASSSGLAGSSYNEQFFGPGTRLTVL.

Only one count was recorded for this clone. The chain joins TRBV5-1 to TRBJ2-2, with D unresolved. Trimming removed 6 bases at V and 3 bases at J, with 18 bases between. There are 16 residues in the CDR3. Germline loops: CDR1 SGHRS, CDR2 YFSETQ. This CDR3 reads CASMLESRLYTGELFF. DNA of the CDR3: TGCGCCAGCATGCTAGAATCGCGACTTTACACCGGGGAGCTGTTTTTT. The full variable domain, with the rest looked up from reference TRBV5-1 and TRBJ2-2, is KAGVTQTPRYLIKTRGQQVTLSCSPISGHRSVSWYQQTPGQGLQFLFEYFSETQRNKGNFPGRFSGRQFSNSRSEMNVSTLELGDSALYLCASMLESRLYTGELFFGEGSRLTVL.

The V gene is TRBV10-3, the J gene TRBJ1-1; no clear D. The CDR3 length is 14 residues. V shed 2 bases and J shed 5 bases, with 12 bases lying between them. The V gene's germline CDR1 is ENHRY and CDR2 SYGVKD. This chain's CDR3 is CAISEGEEWTEAFF. CDR3 nucleotide sequence: TGTGCCATCAGTGAGGGTGAGGAATGGACTGAAGCTTTCTTT.

The chain joins TRBV5-5 to TRBJ1-2; no definite D call. The V and J ends lost 3 bases and 4 bases respectively, with 10 bases between them. CDR1 and CDR2 (germline): SGHKS, YYEKEE (reference sequence). CDR3 size: 13 residues. For the CDR3, the DNA is TGTGCCAGCAGCTCGCAAGAATCCTATGGCTACACCTTC. Protein sequence: CASSSQESYGYTF.

The chain links TRBV28 to TRBJ1-5; 10 nucleotides agree with TRBD1. Germline V lookup: CDR1 MDHEN, CDR2 SYDVKM. The CDR3 totals 16 residues. CDR3 sequence (DNA): TGTGCTACCCGGGACAGGGGTATGCGAGGCAATCAGCCCCAGCATTTT. This gives the protein CATRDRGMRGNQPQHF.

This clone was seen a handful of times. The genes are TRBV7-8 and TRBJ2-1; 7 nucleotides align to TRBD1. Unmatched junction bases numbered 6, after V lost 3 bases and J lost 4 bases. Germline loops: CDR1 SGHVS, CDR2 FQNEAQ. CDR3 length: 15 residues. The CDR3 DNA is TGTGCCAGCAGCTTTTTATCAGGGGGATACAATGAGCAGTTCTTC. Its protein is CASSFLSGGYNEQFF.

This clone occurred once. This chain links TRBV2 with TRBJ2-5; D is perhaps TRBD2 (6 bases). CDR3 length: 17 residues. V was cut by 0 bases and J by 5 bases, with 19 bases left in between. Germline V lookup: CDR1 SNHLY, CDR2 FYNNEI. The CDR3 is CASSEALSGGSSETQYF. As DNA, the CDR3 is TGTGCCAGCAGTGAAGCGCTTAGTGGAGGGTCGTCGGAGACCCAGTACTTC. The whole variable domain, filled in from reference TRBV2 and TRBJ2-5, reads EPEVTQTPSHQVTQMGQEVILRCVPISNHLYFYWYRQILGQKVEFLVSFYNNEISEKSEIFDDQFSVERPDGSNFTLKIRSTKLEDSAMYFCASSEALSGGSSETQYFGPGTRLLVL.

The chain joins TRBV4-1 to TRBJ2-3; maybe TRBD2 (5 bases). Germline V gene data show CDR1 as MGHRA and CDR2 as YSYEKL. The CDR3 has 14 amino acids. With 3 bases removed from V and 4 bases from J, the gap between germline ends came to 11 bases. CDR3 in DNA: TGCGCCAGCAGCCATGGACTCACGGCAGATACGCAGTATTTT. Amino acid sequence: CASSHGLTADTQYF.

The chain is built from TRBV29-1 and TRBJ2-7; TRBD1 matches at 7 bases. CDR1 is SQVTM, CDR2 ANQGSEA, per germline. V trimming: 2 bases; J trimming: 3 bases; junction bases outside the gene matches: 4. There are 13 residues in the CDR3. The CDR3 here is CSVELPGGYEQYF. In DNA form, the CDR3 reads TGCAGCGTTGAACTCCCAGGGGGCTACGAGCAGTACTTC.

The chain couples TRBV10-2 to TRBJ2-7, with TRBD1 matching over 8 bases. CDR1 and CDR2 from the germline V gene are WSHSY and SAAADI. Trimming cost V 0 bases and J 4 bases; bases outside gene matches: 2. The CDR3 totals 14 residues. This CDR3 is CASSESNRGYEQYF. CDR3 bases: TGCGCCAGCAGTGAGTCCAACAGGGGGTACGAGCAGTACTTC.

The chain joins TRBV27 to TRBJ1-1, with D uncertain. V gave up 1 base and J gave up 4 bases, with 13 bases separating them. This CDR3 has 15 amino acids. The germline gives CDR1 MNHEY, CDR2 SMNVEV (reference sequence). The CDR3 here is CASSLYRPAGTEAFF. CDR3 sequence (DNA): TGTGCCAGCAGTTTATATCGCCCGGCGGGCACTGAAGCTTTCTTT.

This clone was seen only once. V and J are TRBV7-3 and TRBJ2-1, with 7 bases that match TRBD2. The length of the CDR3 is 15 residues. In germline, CDR1 is SGHTA, CDR2 FQGTGA. The trim removed 3 bases at V and 2 bases at J, leaving 4 bases unmatched. This chain's CDR3 is CASSFHGRPYNEQFF. The DNA for the CDR3 is TGTGCCAGCAGCTTTCACGGGAGGCCCTACAATGAGCAGTTCTTC.

The rearrangement links TRBV5-4 to TRBJ2-7; D is uncertain. Germline CDR1 reads SGHNT; CDR2 reads YYREEE (reference sequence). Trimming removed 0 bases at V and 0 bases at J, with 7 bases between. The CDR3 sequence is 14 residues long. The CDR3 protein is CASSLVESSYEQYF. The CDR3 nucleotides read TGTGCCAGCAGCTTGGTGGAGAGCTCCTACGAGCAGTACTTC.

Sample share makes this clone medium-sized (0.01 to 0.1%). The chain has TRBV7-9 and TRBJ2-7, with D perhaps matching TRBD1 (6 bases). Germline-derived CDR1 and CDR2 are SEHNR and FQNEAQ (reference sequence). Trimming took off 5 bases at V and 1 base at J, with 18 bases between the two ends. The CDR3 is 16 residues long. The CDR3 loop reads CASSARPGTSSYEQYF. CDR3 coding DNA: TGTGCCAGCAGCGCCCGCCCCGGGACAAGTTCCTACGAGCAGTACTTC.